The rows below give T cell receptor beta chains drawn from one sample of a study of control samples from healthy donors and cancer patients. Repertoires were generated with immunoSEQ multiplex PCR, while TCRdb's copy carries only in-frame clones and drops some. Here the sample spans 75,000 to 95,000 clones, 93% being singletons. Sequenced material: blood. The receptors were gathered from a woman in her thirties in good health. Both conserved end residues are part of each CDR3. The order of the fields is D gene, clone size, J gene, V gene, CDR3 protein, CDR3 DNA. A D gene is named only where the DNA matches it firmly. Clone size is not always given. Where it is, it says once, few, many or a class for expanded clones.

>-|-|TRBJ2-1|TRBV27
CASAIAYNEQFF
TGTGCCAGCGCCATTGCCTACAATGAGCAGTTCTTC
>-|-|TRBJ2-3|TRBV6-2/TRBV6-3
CASSYLNGVPDTQYF
TGTGCCAGCAGTTACTTAAACGGGGTGCCAGATACGCAGTATTTT
>-|-|TRBJ2-5|TRBV5-1
CASSLASNTETQYF
TGCGCCAGCAGCTTGGCCAGTAATACGGAGACCCAGTACTTC
>-|-|TRBJ2-7|TRBV6-5
CASSYQGFSYEQYF
TGTGCCAGCAGTTACCAGGGGTTCTCCTACGAGCAGTACTTC
>-|-|TRBJ2-3|TRBV3-1/TRBV3-2
CASSLRQVVDTQYF
TGTGCCAGCAGCCTAAGACAGGTTGTCGATACGCAGTATTTT
>-|-|TRBJ2-7|TRBV6-1
CASSEAYPSYEQYF
TGTGCCAGCAGTGAAGCGTATCCAAGCTACGAGCAGTACTTC
>TRBD1|-|TRBJ1-1|TRBV3-1/TRBV3-2
CASSRGQGASEAFF
TGTGCCAGCAGCCGGGGACAGGGGGCAAGTGAAGCTTTCTTT
>-|-|TRBJ1-5|TRBV27
CASSPQGIQPQHF
TGTGCCAGCAGTCCACAGGGTATTCAGCCCCAGCATTTT
>TRBD2|once|TRBJ2-3|TRBV3-1/TRBV3-2
CASSQDLAGGPADTQYF
TGTGCCAGCAGCCAAGATCTAGCGGGGGGGCCAGCAGATACGCAGTATTTT
>-|-|TRBJ1-5|TRBV4-2
CASSPAGGEYQPQHF
TGTGCCAGCAGCCCCGCCGGGGGCGAATATCAGCCCCAGCATTTT
>-|-|TRBJ1-3|TRBV14
CASSMTGYYQWDTIYF
TGTGCCAGCAGTATGACAGGCTACTACCAATGGGACACCATATATTTT
>-|-|TRBJ2-3|TRBV5-1
CASSVGGQTSTDTQYF
TGCGCCAGCAGCGTTGGAGGACAGACTAGCACAGATACGCAGTATTTT
>TRBD1|-|TRBJ1-6|TRBV2
CASSGQGTNSPLHF
TGTGCCAGCAGTGGACAGGGGACCAATTCACCCCTCCACTTT
>TRBD2|-|TRBJ2-1|TRBV2
CASSERGGPPAYNEQFF
TGTGCCAGCAGTGAACGGGGGGGACCACCTGCCTACAATGAGCAGTTCTTC
>-|-|TRBJ1-2|TRBV5-1
CASSLSRDTYGYTF
TGCGCCAGCAGCTTGAGCAGGGACACCTATGGCTACACCTTC